This entry lists 16 T cell receptor beta chains sequenced from one sample in a study of blood T cell repertoires in COVID-19. Using immunoSEQ multiplex PCR, the repertoire was profiled, and TCRdb retains in-frame clones only, with some absent. Altogether over 300,000 clones are present, 90% being singletons, with the ten largest covering around 7%. Sequencing was done on a sample of peripheral blood. The receptors originated from a young man with active or convalescent COVID-19.

The table lists this clone with a count of one. The chain has TRBV27 and TRBJ1-4; a weak D match, TRBD1 (6 bases). Looked up from germline, CDR1 is MNHEY and CDR2 is SMNVEV (reference sequence). The CDR3 is made up of 15 amino acids. Trimming stripped 6 bases from V and 7 bases from J, with 18 bases between. The CDR3 DNA is TGTGCCAGCAGAGGAGGGGGGGCAGGGAGTGAAAAACTGTTTTTT. Amino acids: CASRGGGAGSEKLFF.

This clone has more than one count but fewer than ten. Relative to the germline gene, one junction end is altered; a read error may explain this. The CDR3 here is CASSFGDREAFF. As DNA, the CDR3 is TGTGCCAGCAGTTTTGGGGACAGGGAGGCCTTCTTC. The rearrangement links TRBV28 to TRBJ1-2, with TRBD1 identical over 9 bases. Germline V gene data show CDR1 as MDHEN and CDR2 as SYDVKM. This CDR3 has 12 residues.

The rearrangement joins TRBV9 to TRBJ2-7; weak D call: TRBD1 (6 bases). The germline gives CDR1 SGDLS, CDR2 YYNGEE. Between the trimmed V and J ends, which lost 4 bases and 1 base, there was a span of 24 bases. The CDR3 contains 18 residues. CDR3 protein: CASSPSRKKTGVSYEQYF. For the CDR3, the DNA is TGTGCCAGCAGCCCTAGTCGAAAGAAGACAGGAGTATCCTACGAGCAGTACTTC. Combining the CDR3 with reference TRBV9 and TRBJ2-7 gives the whole variable domain DSGVTQTPKHLITATGQRVTLRCSPRSGDLSVYWYQQSLDQGLQFLIQYYNGEERAKGNILERFSAQQFPDLHSELNLSSLELGDSALYFCASSPSRKKTGVSYEQYFGPGTRLTVT.

This chain uses TRBV28 with TRBJ1-1; D is perhaps TRBD1 (6 bases). V lost 8 bases and J lost 8, with 15 bases in between. The CDR3 runs to 12 residues. Looked up from germline, CDR1 is MDHEN and CDR2 is SYDVKM. The CDR3 nucleotides read TGTGCCAGCGGCCCCGTACAGGGCGAAGCTTTCTTT. Translated: CASGPVQGEAFF.

V and J are TRBV9 and TRBJ1-2, with D maybe TRBD1 (5 bases). The CDR3 length is 14 residues. Looked up from germline, CDR1 is SGDLS and CDR2 is YYNGEE. The germline V and J ends were trimmed by 3 bases and 2 bases, with 11 bases remaining between them. For the CDR3, the DNA is TGTGCCAGCAGCGCGGACATTGGGAACTATGGCTACACCTTC. This gives the protein CASSADIGNYGYTF.

This clone was recorded a few times. The chain combines TRBV7-3 with TRBJ2-2; TRBD2 matches 8 bases. Per the germline V gene, CDR1 is SGHTA and CDR2 is FQGTGA. The CDR3 covers 16 residues. Trimming removed 4 bases from V and 0 bases from J; junction bases left unmatched: 4. DNA for the CDR3: TGTGCCAGCAGCTCCCGACTAGCGCCGAACACCGGGGAGCTGTTTTTT. Translated, it gives CASSSRLAPNTGELFF.

A single count supports this clone. V and J are TRBV4-1 and TRBJ1-2; D possibly corresponds to TRBD1 (6 bases). V lost 1 base and J lost 7, with 16 bases in between. The CDR3 sequence is 15 residues long. Germline assignment: CDR1 MGHRA and CDR2 YSYEKL. Here the CDR3 reads CASSQVQGGRGGYTF. The CDR3 region has the DNA TGCGCCAGCAGCCAAGTACAGGGAGGGAGGGGTGGCTACACCTTC.

This chain connects TRBV5-1 to TRBJ1-2, with a possible D match to TRBD1 (5 bases). The CDR3 covers 13 residues. CDR1 and CDR2 from the germline V gene are SGHRS and YFSETQ. The V end was cut by 3 bases, the J end by 10 bases, with 16 bases between. The CDR3 region is CASSSRQQRDYTF. The CDR3 nucleotides are TGCGCCAGCAGCTCTCGACAGCAACGTGACTACACCTTC.

The chain links TRBV5-1 to TRBJ2-7; 9 bases agree with TRBD2. Trimming took 3 bases from V and 2 from J; bases not matched to a gene: 6. The CDR3 loop spans 15 amino acids. Germline V gives CDR1 SGHRS, CDR2 YFSETQ. CDR3 region: CASSSIGTSTYEQYF. Here the CDR3 DNA reads TGCGCCAGCAGCTCGATAGGGACTAGCACCTACGAGCAGTACTTC.

Here the CDR3 DNA reads TGTGCCAGCAGCAATGCTTCTCAGGATTACACCGGGGAGCTGTTTTTT. Its translation is CASSNASQDYTGELFF. The V call is TRBV21-1, the J call TRBJ2-2; the table names TRBD1, a call not compared with the DNA. TRBV21-1 is a pseudogene segment. This CDR3 is built from 16 residues.

The J gene is TRBJ2-2, the V gene TRBV20-1; the match to TRBD1 covers 9 bases. V dropped 3 bases and J dropped 4; count of bases not matched to a gene: 6. Germline CDR1 and CDR2: DFQATT and SNEGSKA (reference sequence). The CDR3 runs to 15 residues. CDR3 region: CSASLTGGSTGELFF. CDR3 bases: TGCAGTGCTAGTTTGACAGGGGGTAGCACCGGGGAGCTGTTTTTT.

In its sample, this clone was seen once. The gene calls are TRBV19 and TRBJ2-3; TRBD1 matches 7 bases. The germline V gene has CDR1 LNHDA and CDR2 SQIVND (reference sequence). With V trimmed by 5 bases and J by 4 bases, 3 bases remained unmatched. The CDR3 length is 13 residues. The CDR3: CASSLGGSDTQYF. The CDR3 DNA is TGTGCCAGTAGTTTAGGGGGCTCAGATACGCAGTATTTT.

The chain employs TRBV5-6 and TRBJ2-1, with D maybe TRBD1 (5 bases). V was trimmed by 4 bases and J by 9 bases, leaving 8 bases between them. This CDR3 spans 11 amino acids. Germline lookup yields CDR1 SGHDT and CDR2 YYEEEE. The CDR3, as DNA: TGTGCCAGCAGCATAAGGGGTGAGCAGTTCTTC. Its translation is CASSIRGEQFF.

V usage is TRBV11-1 and J usage is TRBJ1-2; D gene ambiguous. With 5 bases removed from V and 4 bases from J, the gap between germline ends came to 17 bases. Looked up from germline, CDR1 is SGHAT and CDR2 is FQDESV (reference sequence). This CDR3 has 15 residues. CDR3 bases: TGTGCCAGCAGCCCAAGCGGCAGGCCAATCTATGGCTACACCTTC. This codes for CASSPSGRPIYGYTF.

In DNA, the CDR3 is TGTGCCAGCAGCAGTAAGACTAGCGGAAGGTCTGATACGCAGTATTTT. Protein: CASSSKTSGRSDTQYF. This rearrangement joins TRBV13 to TRBJ2-3; 9 nucleotides match TRBD2. This CDR3 is 16 amino acids long. Looked up from germline, CDR1 is PRHDT and CDR2 is FYEKMQ (reference sequence). Trimming cost V 5 bases and J 6 bases; bases outside gene matches: 12.

CDR3 amino acids: CASRSWVEGGYTF. In DNA form, the CDR3 reads TGTGCCAGTAGGAGTTGGGTAGAGGGCGGCTACACCTTC. The chain links TRBV19 to TRBJ1-2; D gene uncertain. CDR3 length: 13 residues. The germline V gene has CDR1 LNHDA and CDR2 SQIVND (reference sequence). V dropped 6 bases and J dropped 8 bases, with 16 bases sitting between them. Full variable domain (missing parts from reference TRBV19 and TRBJ1-2): DGGITQSPKYLFRKEGQNVTLSCEQNLNHDAMYWYRQDPGQGLRLIYYSQIVNDFQKGDIAEGYSVSREKKESFPLTVTSAQKNPTAFYLCASRSWVEGGYTFGSGTRLTVV.